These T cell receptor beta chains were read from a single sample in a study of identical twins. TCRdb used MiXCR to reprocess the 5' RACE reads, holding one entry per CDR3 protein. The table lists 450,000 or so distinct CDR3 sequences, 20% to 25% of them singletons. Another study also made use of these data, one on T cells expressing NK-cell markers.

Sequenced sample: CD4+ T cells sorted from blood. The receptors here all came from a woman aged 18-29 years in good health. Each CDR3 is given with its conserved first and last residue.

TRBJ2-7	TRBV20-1	CSASDLGGLAGYEQYF
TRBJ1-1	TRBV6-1	CASSRDRRAGTEAFF
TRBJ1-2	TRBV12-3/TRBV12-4	CASSSPTHQPYTF
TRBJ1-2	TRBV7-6	CASSLGTEANYGYTF
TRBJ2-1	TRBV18	CATRQSVSSYNEQFF
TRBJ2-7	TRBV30	CAWSGGGAGFWEEQYF
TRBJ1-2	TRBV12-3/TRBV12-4	CASSWAIGNYGYTF
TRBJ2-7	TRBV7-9	CASSLASGASYEQYF
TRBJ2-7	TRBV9	CASSVGPTGILYEQYF
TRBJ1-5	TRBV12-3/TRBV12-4	CASRSEGPQHF
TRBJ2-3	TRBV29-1	CSVKGDTQYF